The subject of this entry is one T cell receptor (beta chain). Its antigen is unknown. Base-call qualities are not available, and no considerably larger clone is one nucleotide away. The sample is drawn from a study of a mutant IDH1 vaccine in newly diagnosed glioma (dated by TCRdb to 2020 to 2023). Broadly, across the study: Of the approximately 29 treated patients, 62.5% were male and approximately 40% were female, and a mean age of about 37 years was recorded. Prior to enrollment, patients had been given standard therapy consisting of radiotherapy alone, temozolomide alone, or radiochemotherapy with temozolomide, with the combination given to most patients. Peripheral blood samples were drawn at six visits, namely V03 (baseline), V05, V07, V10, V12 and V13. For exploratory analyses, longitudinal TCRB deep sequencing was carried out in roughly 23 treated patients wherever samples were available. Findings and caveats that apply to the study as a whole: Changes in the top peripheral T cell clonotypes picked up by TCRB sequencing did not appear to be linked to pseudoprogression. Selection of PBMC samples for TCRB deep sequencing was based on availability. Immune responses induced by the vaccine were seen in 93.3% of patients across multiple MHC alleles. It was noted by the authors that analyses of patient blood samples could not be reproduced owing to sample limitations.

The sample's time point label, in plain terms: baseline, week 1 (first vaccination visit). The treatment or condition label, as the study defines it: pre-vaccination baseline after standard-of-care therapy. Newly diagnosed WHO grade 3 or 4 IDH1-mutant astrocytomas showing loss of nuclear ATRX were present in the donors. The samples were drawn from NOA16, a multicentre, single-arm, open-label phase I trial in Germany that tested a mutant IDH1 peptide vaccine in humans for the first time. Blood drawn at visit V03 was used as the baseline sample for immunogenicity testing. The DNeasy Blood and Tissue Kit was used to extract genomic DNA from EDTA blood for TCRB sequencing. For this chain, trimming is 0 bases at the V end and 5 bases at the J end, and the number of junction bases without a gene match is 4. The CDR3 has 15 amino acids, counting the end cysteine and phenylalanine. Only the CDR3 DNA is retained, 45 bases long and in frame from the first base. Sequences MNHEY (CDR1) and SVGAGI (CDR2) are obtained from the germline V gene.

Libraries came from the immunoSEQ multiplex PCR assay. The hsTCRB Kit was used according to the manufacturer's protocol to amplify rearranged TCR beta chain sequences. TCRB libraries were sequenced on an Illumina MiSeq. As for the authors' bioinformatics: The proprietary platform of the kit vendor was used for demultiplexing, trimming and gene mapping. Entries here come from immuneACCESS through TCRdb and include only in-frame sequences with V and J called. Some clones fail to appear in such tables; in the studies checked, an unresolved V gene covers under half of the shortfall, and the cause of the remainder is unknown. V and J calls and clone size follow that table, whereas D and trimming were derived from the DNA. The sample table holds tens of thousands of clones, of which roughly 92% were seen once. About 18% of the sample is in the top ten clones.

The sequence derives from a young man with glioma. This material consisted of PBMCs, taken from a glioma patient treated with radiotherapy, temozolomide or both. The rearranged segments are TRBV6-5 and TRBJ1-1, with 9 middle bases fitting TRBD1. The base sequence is TGTGCCAGCAGTTACTCGGGACAGGGTTGGACTGAAGCTTTCTTT. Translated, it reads CASSYSGQGWTEAFF.